One T cell receptor beta chain is described in this entry. This entry belongs to a study of blood T cell repertoires in COVID-19. Libraries were prepared by immunoSEQ multiplex PCR; TCRdb keeps only in-frame clonotypes and omits some of them. Here the sample spans about 240,000 clones, 70% to 90% being singletons. The J segment lost 4 bases and the V segment lost 5 bases, leaving 7 bases of the junction unmatched. CDR1 is LNHDA, CDR2 SQIVND, per germline (reference sequence). The CDR3 consists of 14 residues. The specimen was peripheral blood. The sequence was obtained from a man in his 60s with acute or convalescent COVID-19. V usage is TRBV19 and J usage is TRBJ1-1, with 7 positions matching TRBD1. CDR3 DNA: TGTGCCAGTAGTTCGACAGGGAAGGCCACTGAAGCTTTCTTT. Protein: CASSSTGKATEAFF.